Detailed here is one T cell receptor (beta chain). Only one count was recorded for this clone. This clone's antigen is unknown. A read error may be the cause here, since a much bigger clone is one base away. The sample belongs to a study of blood T cell repertoires in COVID-19 (dated by TCRdb to 2019 to 2021). About the investigation overall: The collaborator samples originated in the United States, Italy and Spain and spanned the acute and convalescent phases of COVID-19. The dataset comprised deeply sampled blood TCRbeta repertoires from subjects exposed to, actively infected with, or recovered from COVID-19. Nearly every sample came with metadata listing a de-identified subject ID, COVID-19 status, age in years and sex. Samples were obtained from the ongoing ImmuneRACE study (first 160 participants) and from over 1,000 subjects provided by 6 global collaborators. The repertoires were released in a freely available public database meant as a resource for research on the immune response to SARS-CoV-2. The prospective study material was composed of cDNA or gDNA derived from T cells, B-cell-depleted T cells, or PBMCs. Where available, HLA class I and class II types were obtained from metadata supplied by the sample provider rather than from assay-based typing.

The immunoSEQ Assay, a bias-controlled multiplex PCR, was used to amplify TCRbeta CDR3 regions from genomic DNA. In the paper's pipeline: The number of nucleated cells in each sample was estimated by amplification of reference gene primers within the assay. To quantify the absolute abundance of each unique TCRbeta CDR3 rearrangement, sequence reads were collapsed and filtered. For each sample, productive Simpson clonality was calculated as the square root of Simpson's diversity index across productive rearrangements. This immuneACCESS table, as held by TCRdb, lists in-frame sequences with V and J called but not all clones. Of the missing ones, under half trace to an unresolved V gene in checked studies; the others have no known cause. V, J and clone size derive from that table, while D and trimming were established from the DNA sequence. Within this sample are 140,000 to 150,000 clones, with 88% of them counted one time only. The leading ten clones occupy 2.5% of the sample.

V was cut back by 1 base and J by 5 bases, leaving a gap of 6 bases between them. The germline V gene gives CDR1 as SNHLY and CDR2 as FYNNEI. The CDR3 numbers 13 residues from cysteine through phenylalanine. The DNA shown is the 39-base CDR3, in frame from base 1. Summary of the overall study and its limitations: The amount of clinical and demographic metadata varied by source and participant and was provided uncurated.

One collaborating source in Seattle enrolled patients during active infection and followed them longitudinally through the course of disease. Whole blood was collected in K2EDTA tubes by collaborating institutions according to the institutions' own protocols. For TCRbeta analysis, collaborator samples were shipped as frozen whole blood, as isolated PBMCs, or as DNA extracted from either sample type. This chain is built from TRBV2 and TRBJ1-5, with the D gene not clear enough to name. The sequence was collected from a human donor with COVID-19, enrolled during active disease. The donor label of this sample is uncertain. The source material was peripheral blood. The CDR3 corresponds to CASSEGSYQPQHF. The nucleotides are TGTGCCAGCAGTGAAGGCAGTTATCAGCCCCAGCATTTT.